This T cell receptor beta chain is drawn from a study of cytomegalovirus exposure and HLA in healthy donors. Study as a whole: Among the approximately 400 donors who were genotyped, 81% fell in the genetic ancestry cluster that is associated with self-reported Caucasian donors.

Primers for the PCR totalled 60 Vbeta and 13 Jbeta. Method: immunoSEQ multiplex PCR; TCRdb's copy keeps in-frame clones and lacks some. The table includes about 130,000 clones, more than 65% detected once. Study-wide findings and caveats: Excluded: some indistinguishable V segments such as TRBV6-2 and TRBV6-3. Researchers had no immune exposure information except CMV serostatus available.

V was pared by 1 base and J by 11 bases, with 6 bases of the junction left unmatched. Germline V CDR1 and CDR2: SGHNT, YYREEE (reference sequence). The CDR3 sequence is 13 residues long. Concerning this clone: Its antigen is unidentified.

The rearrangement links TRBV5-4 to TRBJ1-5, with 7 bases identical to TRBD1. The sequencing input was PBMCs. This TCR derives from a woman between 55 and 75 years old in good health and CMV-seropositive. The CDR3 reads CASSLKSQGTQHF. CDR3 sequence (DNA): TGTGCCAGCAGCTTGAAGTCACAGGGGACCCAGCATTTT.